The following is a TCR beta chain sequence with its context. The sample belongs to a study of shared clonotypes between healthy human individuals. Sequencing used immunoSEQ multiplex PCR; TCRdb keeps in-frame clones, though not all of them. The data contain 1 million to 1.3 million clones, roughly 74% of them seen just once; the ten biggest clones take up 0.5% to 0.65%. CDR3 size: 15 residues. CDR1 and CDR2 from the germline V gene are SNHLY and FYNNEI. The trim removed 5 bases at V and 3 bases at J, leaving 8 bases unmatched. The receptor's source is a young man in good health. Some clones in this sample may be carry-over from other donors' samples. The chain employs TRBV2 and TRBJ2-7, with 9 bases lining up with TRBD1. Sequencing used memory CD4+ T cells from PBMCs. Subset reported: CD45RA-negative fraction. This CDR3 is CASSPGTGWIYEQYF. CDR3 nucleotide sequence: TGTGCCAGCAGTCCTGGGACAGGGTGGATCTACGAGCAGTACTTC.